A single sample gave rise to the 11 T cell receptor beta chains below, sequenced in a study of T cell responses to AZD1222 COVID-19 vaccine. The data were produced by immunoSEQ multiplex PCR, yet TCRdb's version contains in-frame clones alone and is incomplete. The sample has some 100,000 clones; around 87% are singletons. The sample here was peripheral blood, taken on day 0 of AZD1222 vaccination. The origin of the receptors is an adult in good health.

The chain employs TRBV5-1 and TRBJ2-3, with a tentative D call TRBD1 (6 bases). Germline CDR1 SGHRS, CDR2 YFSETQ. The CDR3 contains 15 residues. V was shortened by 4 bases and J by 2 bases, with 14 bases between the two germline ends. CDR3 DNA: TGCGCCAGCAGCGACGGGACACTTGTCACAGATACGCAGTATTTT. Amino acid sequence: CASSDGTLVTDTQYF.

This clone was seen once. This chain connects TRBV19 to TRBJ1-2, with D unclear. Between the trimmed V and J ends, which lost 6 bases and 2 bases, there was a span of 10 bases. The CDR3 is 13 amino acids. In germline, CDR1 is LNHDA, CDR2 SQIVND (reference sequence). The CDR3 DNA follows: TGTGCCAGTAGCCACAGAGAAAACTATGGCTACACCTTC. Amino acids: CASSHRENYGYTF.

The rearrangement joins TRBV7-2 to TRBJ1-5; no reliable D call. Between the trimmed V and J ends, which lost 3 bases and 0 bases, there was a span of 12 bases. The CDR3 is 16 residues long. Germline values: CDR1 SGHTA, CDR2 FQGNSA. The chain's CDR3 is CASSLGSRNSNQPQHF. The CDR3 DNA is TGTGCCAGCAGCTTGGGGTCACGGAATAGCAATCAGCCCCAGCATTTT.

V gene TRBV30 combines with J gene TRBJ1-1; 7 bases are shared with TRBD1. Unmatched junction bases numbered 7, after V lost 5 bases and J lost 1 base. This CDR3 spans 14 amino acids. The V gene's germline CDR1 is GTSNPN and CDR2 SVGIG (reference sequence). The CDR3 reads CAWSTGQANTEAFF. Here the CDR3 DNA reads TGTGCCTGGTCCACCGGACAGGCGAACACTGAAGCTTTCTTT.

This clone has a single count. Germline is not matched at one junction end, which may reflect a read error. The rearrangement uses TRBV7-2 and TRBJ2-5; perhaps TRBD1 as D (6 bases). Germline CDR1 and CDR2: SGHTA and FQGNSA. The CDR3 runs 15 residues. CDR3 nucleotide sequence: TGTGCCAGCAGCTTGGATGGACAGCTACAAGGGACCCAGTACTTC. Its protein is CASSLDGQLQGTQYF.

The V and J genes are TRBV7-9 and TRBJ2-3; no reliable D call. With 1 base removed from V and 2 bases from J, the gap between germline ends came to 10 bases. Germline CDR1 is SEHNR and CDR2 is FQNEAQ (reference sequence). The CDR3 covers 15 residues. CDR3 loop: CASSLVHSVTDTQYF. CDR3 nucleotide sequence: TGTGCCAGCAGCTTAGTTCACAGCGTCACAGATACGCAGTATTTT. Using reference TRBV7-9 and TRBJ2-3 for the parts outside the CDR3, the full variable domain is DTGVSQNPRHKITKRGQNVTFRCDPISEHNRLYWYRQTLGQGPEFLTYFQNEAQLEKSRLLSDRFSAERPKGSFSTLEIQRTEQGDSAMYLCASSLVHSVTDTQYFGPGTRLTVL.

The rearrangement links TRBV4-3 to TRBJ2-7; TRBD2 might be the D (6 bases). Trimming cost V 1 base and J 1 base, with 14 bases left between them. Germline V gene sequence: CDR1 LGHNA, CDR2 YSLEER. This CDR3 is built from 16 residues. The CDR3 spells CASSQGGRRASYEQYF. CDR3 bases: TGCGCCAGCAGCCAAGGGGGGAGGAGGGCTTCCTACGAGCAGTACTTC.

V usage is TRBV2 and J usage is TRBJ1-3; 9 nucleotides align to TRBD1. The ends lost 7 bases at V and 11 bases at J; junction bases unmatched: 9. The CDR3 totals 13 residues. Germline lookup yields CDR1 SNHLY and CDR2 FYNNEI. The CDR3 reads CASMGTGSTAIYF. DNA of the CDR3: TGTGCCAGCATGGGGACAGGGTCTACCGCCATATATTTT.

There are a few counts of this clone. The chain combines TRBV4-1 with TRBJ2-7; 8 positions agree with TRBD2. V shed 0 bases and J 0 bases; nucleotides not matched to a gene: 10. Germline CDR1 and CDR2: MGHRA and YSYEKL. The CDR3 has 18 residues. For the CDR3, the DNA is TGCGCCAGCAGCCAAGACCCTAGACGGGGGGGCCTCTCCTACGAGCAGTACTTC. Its protein product is CASSQDPRRGGLSYEQYF.

The CDR3 sequence: CASSRGVGTEAFF. The CDR3 DNA sequence: TGTGCCAGCAGCCGGGGGGTGGGCACTGAAGCTTTCTTT. The V and J genes are TRBV27 and TRBJ1-1; D may be TRBD1 (5 bases). The CDR3 is made up of 13 amino acids. V was cut by 6 bases and J by 4 bases, with 12 bases left in between. Germline V gene lookup returns CDR1 MNHEY and CDR2 SMNVEV (reference sequence).

CDR3 DNA sequence: TGTGCCACCAGTGATCCGCTCAGAGGCCCCGGGGAGCTGTTTTTT. Its protein product is CATSDPLRGPGELFF. The V and J genes are TRBV24-1 and TRBJ2-2; D gene ambiguous. The germline V gene encodes CDR1 KGHDR and CDR2 SFDVKD. This CDR3 spans 15 amino acids. Trimming left V 3 bases short and J 6 bases short, with 13 bases between.